This T cell receptor beta chain emerged from a study of PD-1 blockade in classical Hodgkin lymphoma. With regard to this clone: No antigen is known for it.

Time point reported: cycle 4 day 1 (C4D1), after six to seven weeks of nivolumab. All the patients suffered relapse after autologous stem cell transplantation, and brentuximab vedotin exposure differed. Through magnetic negative selection, CD8+ T cells were separated from PBMCs that had been thawed. Study observations and caveats: Newly diagnosed patients were reported to exhibit reduced baseline TCR diversity relative to healthy donors. Complete responders matched newly diagnosed patients in baseline diversity.

Profiled with immunoSEQ multiplex PCR; TCRdb holds only in-frame clones, not every one. The sample lists roughly 20,000 clones, around 84% occurring once. This clonotype was obtained from a human donor with classical Hodgkin lymphoma. The material sequenced was CD8+ T cells from blood, taken before the fourth cycle of nivolumab.

The CDR3 DNA follows: TGTGCCAGCAGCTTCGGAGAGGGGCCCCATGGTGAAAAACTGTTTTTT. This sequence encodes CASSFGEGPHGEKLFF. The chain joins TRBV7-9 to TRBJ1-4, with D possibly TRBD1 on 5 matching bases. This CDR3 is 16 amino acids long. Trimming stripped 3 bases from V and 7 bases from J, with 18 bases between. The germline V gene encodes CDR1 SEHNR and CDR2 FQNEAQ (reference sequence). The whole variable domain, remainder taken from reference TRBV7-9 and TRBJ1-4, is DTGVSQNPRHKITKRGQNVTFRCDPISEHNRLYWYRQTLGQGPEFLTYFQNEAQLEKSRLLSDRFSAERPKGSFSTLEIQRTEQGDSAMYLCASSFGEGPHGEKLFFGSGTQLSVL.